This entry lists 17 T cell receptor beta chains sequenced from one sample in a study of radiation and T cells in renal cell carcinoma. Measured with immunoSEQ multiplex PCR; TCRdb has only the in-frame clones, and not every one. The table has 150,000 or so clones, 75% to 90% seen once; the top ten hold 20% to 25%. The time point is: baseline pretreatment blood. Specified treatment: 15 Gy SBRT to primary tumor, nephrectomy 4 weeks later. The material was blood, obtained from a patient whose treatment included radiotherapy and nephrectomy. The receptors come from a woman between 50 and 59 years old with renal cell carcinoma.

This rearrangement joins TRBV28 to TRBJ1-1; unclear D gene. V was shortened by 10 bases and J by 4 bases, with 13 bases between the two germline ends. Germline V gene lookup returns CDR1 MDHEN and CDR2 SYDVKM. The CDR3 totals 12 residues. The CDR3 bases are TGTGCCACCGTGCCCTCTACCACTGAAGCTTTCTTT. This encodes CATVPSTTEAFF. The whole variable domain, filled in from reference TRBV28 and TRBJ1-1, reads DVKVTQSSRYLVKRTGEKVFLECVQDMDHENMFWYRQDPGLGLRLIYFSYDVKMKEKGDIPEGYSVSREKKERFSLILESASTNQTSMYLCATVPSTTEAFFGQGTRLTVV.

The rearrangement links TRBV2 to TRBJ1-1; TRBD1 agrees at 7 bases. Per the germline V gene, CDR1 is SNHLY and CDR2 is FYNNEI. V was clipped by 6 bases and J by 3 bases; unmatched bases: 4. CDR3 length: 13 amino acids. The CDR3 region has the DNA TGTGCCAGCAGCCAGGGGGGAGACACTGAAGCTTTCTTT. Its translation: CASSQGGDTEAFF.

The V gene is TRBV4-3, the J gene TRBJ1-3; 10 bases map to TRBD1. Germline assignment: CDR1 LGHNA and CDR2 YSLEER. V was clipped by 1 base and J by 1 base; unmatched bases: 10. The CDR3 spans 19 residues. The CDR3 reads CASSQVVGQGIRSGNTIYF. In DNA form, the CDR3 reads TGCGCCAGCAGCCAAGTGGTGGGACAGGGGATTCGGTCTGGAAACACCATATATTTT.

The rearrangement links TRBV7-2 to TRBJ2-5; D unclear. The CDR3 length is 13 residues. V was pared by 5 bases and J by 7 bases, with 14 bases between. Germline CDR1 is SGHTA and CDR2 is FQGNSA. CDR3 nucleotides: TGTGCCAGCAGCGACCGGGTGAGTGGGACCCAGTACTTC. This sequence encodes CASSDRVSGTQYF.

V is TRBV7-2 and J is TRBJ2-7, with D maybe TRBD2 (6 bases). Per the germline V gene, CDR1 is SGHTA and CDR2 is FQGNSA. The V gene lost 1 base and the J gene lost 4 bases, with 11 bases spanning the gap. The length of the CDR3 is 14 residues. The CDR3 sequence: CASSLVVAAYEQYF. The CDR3 region has the DNA TGTGCCAGCAGCTTAGTCGTAGCGGCGTACGAGCAGTACTTC. The full variable domain, with the rest looked up from reference TRBV7-2 and TRBJ2-7, is GAGVSQSPSNKVTEKGKDVELRCDPISGHTALYWYRQSLGQGLEFLIYFQGNSAPDKSGLPSDRFSAERTGGSVSTLTIQRTQQEDSAVYLCASSLVVAAYEQYFGPGTRLTVT.

This clone has just a few counts. The chain is built from TRBV7-8 and TRBJ1-2; weak D call: TRBD1 (5 bases). The germline CDR1 and CDR2 sequences are SGHVS and FQNEAQ. Trimming left V 5 bases short and J 6 bases short, with 13 bases between. The CDR3 is 13 amino acids. CDR3 nucleotide sequence: TGTGCCAGCAGCATCGGGGGGGTGAATGGCTACACCTTC. The encoded protein is CASSIGGVNGYTF.

The V call is TRBV5-1, the J call TRBJ1-1; 12 positions agree with TRBD1. Germline CDR1 SGHRS, CDR2 YFSETQ. Unmatched junction bases numbered 8, after V lost 8 bases and J lost 3 bases. The CDR3 is 15 residues long. The CDR3 sequence is CASKRDRGRDTEAFF. The CDR3 DNA follows: TGCGCCAGTAAAAGGGACAGGGGGCGCGACACTGAAGCTTTCTTT.

V gene TRBV4-1 combines with J gene TRBJ1-6; the D gene is possibly TRBD1 (5 bases). Between the trimmed V and J ends, which lost 4 bases and 9 bases, there was a span of 13 bases. The germline V gene has CDR1 MGHRA and CDR2 YSYEKL. This CDR3 has 14 amino acids. The CDR3 nucleotides are TGCGCCAGCAGCCCGGCAAGGGGCCGTTCACCCCTCCACTTT. It codes for CASSPARGRSPLHF.

This clone was counted at least ten times. The J gene is TRBJ2-2, the V gene TRBV29-1; 9 nucleotides align to TRBD2. There are 16 residues in the CDR3. Trimming at V came to 0 bases and at J to 1 base, leaving 3 bases not matched to a gene. The germline gives CDR1 SQVTM, CDR2 ANQGSEA. The CDR3 DNA sequence: TGCAGCGTTGAAGATCAAGCGGGAGGGAACACCGGGGAGCTGTTTTTT. Amino acid sequence: CSVEDQAGGNTGELFF.

This chain connects TRBV6-1 to TRBJ1-2; unclear D gene. The V gene's germline CDR1 is MNHNS and CDR2 SASEGT. This CDR3 spans 12 amino acids. V dropped 11 bases and J dropped 0 bases, with 10 bases sitting between them. The CDR3 is CACGRTNYGYTF. The DNA for the CDR3 is TGTGCCTGCGGTCGTACTAACTATGGCTACACCTTC.

This chain connects TRBV2 to TRBJ2-2; 7 nucleotides align to TRBD1. Losses at the gene ends were 8 bases for V and 7 bases for J; bases not matched to a gene: 10. CDR1 and CDR2 (germline): SNHLY, FYNNEI. This CDR3 comprises 14 residues. The CDR3 DNA sequence: TGTGCCAGCGTCCAAGACAGGGATTTCGGGGAGCTGTTTTTT. It is translated as CASVQDRDFGELFF.

The rearrangement links TRBV7-3 to TRBJ2-2, with a weak D call TRBD2 (5 bases). The CDR3 sequence is 13 residues long. V lost 0 bases and J lost 7, with 6 bases in between. Germline CDR1 and CDR2: SGHTA and FQGTGA. CDR3 amino acids: CASSLTGNGELFF. The DNA of the CDR3 is TGTGCCAGCAGCTTAACCGGGAACGGGGAGCTGTTTTTT.

The CDR3 spells CASSLGRAGYGYTF. The CDR3 DNA is TGTGCCAGCAGCTTAGGAAGGGCGGGCTATGGCTACACCTTC. V and J are TRBV11-2 and TRBJ1-2; D gene uncertain. The V gene lost 1 base and the J gene lost 4 bases, with 10 bases spanning the gap. Germline V gene data show CDR1 as SGHAT and CDR2 as FQNNGV. This CDR3 comprises 14 residues. The full variable domain, in which reference TRBV11-2 and TRBJ1-2 provide the parts outside the CDR3, is EAGVAQSPRYKIIEKRQSVAFWCNPISGHATLYWYQQILGQGPKLLIQFQNNGVVDDSQLPKDRFSAERLKGVDSTLKIQPAKLEDSAVYLCASSLGRAGYGYTFGSGTRLTVV.

This clone was found once. The chain is built from TRBV6-6 and TRBJ1-1, with a possible D match to TRBD1 (5 bases). Per germline, CDR1 MNHNY and CDR2 SVGAGI (reference sequence). Trimming left V 2 bases short and J 6 bases short, with 10 bases between. This CDR3 region has 13 residues. The CDR3 reads CASSYPDKSEAFF. The DNA for the CDR3 is TGTGCCAGCAGTTACCCGGACAAGTCTGAAGCTTTCTTT.

The CDR3 DNA is TGCAGCACCGGACAGGGCTACGAGCAGTACTTC. The encoded protein is CSTGQGYEQYF. V gene TRBV29-1 combines with J gene TRBJ2-7; 8 bases fit TRBD1. V gave up 8 bases and J gave up 3 bases; unmatched junction bases: 3. From germline, CDR1 is SQVTM and CDR2 ANQGSEA. CDR3 size: 11 residues.

This sequence joins TRBV9 and TRBJ2-5; D call uncertain. The CDR3 sequence is 17 residues long. The germline V and J ends were trimmed by 0 bases and 5 bases, with 20 bases remaining between them. Germline CDR1 reads SGDLS; CDR2 reads YYNGEE. The DNA for the CDR3 is TGTGCCAGCAGCGTAGGCTATCCAGCCCGAGGCAGGGAGACCCAGTACTTC. The encoded protein is CASSVGYPARGRETQYF.

This clone has only one observation. The J gene is TRBJ2-3, the V gene TRBV27, with 13 nucleotides matching TRBD2. The junction had 17 bases not matched to a gene; V was cut back by 3 bases and J by 8 bases. Germline V gene lookup returns CDR1 MNHEY and CDR2 SMNVEV (reference sequence). This CDR3 region has 19 residues. The CDR3 is CASSFQTSGGDRRYGTQYF. CDR3 nucleotides: TGTGCCAGCAGTTTCCAAACTAGCGGGGGGGACCGGCGTTATGGTACGCAGTATTTT.